Below, 19 T cell receptor beta chains from the same sample are listed, as sequenced in a study of T cells in Graves' hyperthyroidism and ophthalmopathy. Amplified TCR beta CDR3 regions came from RNA transcripts. An initial round of RT-PCR targeting the TCR CDR3 relied on the HTBI primer set. TCRdb fed the multiplex PCR reads into MiXCR, producing one record per CDR3 protein. The sample records more than 300,000 distinct CDR3 sequences, around 20% being singletons. The source material was blood. These TCRs come from a man aged 18 to 30 with Graves' ophthalmopathy.

The sample holds many counts of this clonotype. V is TRBV5-1 and J is TRBJ1-1; 8 bases agree with TRBD1. The CDR3 is made up of 17 amino acids. Germline V gene lookup returns CDR1 SGHRS and CDR2 YFSETQ. Trimming took 3 bases from V and 3 from J; bases not matched to a gene: 13. The CDR3 protein is CASSSYLRGRSDTEAFF. The CDR3 coding sequence is TGCGCCAGCAGCTCATACCTCAGGGGGCGATCGGACACTGAAGCTTTCTTT. Full variable domain (remainder filled in from reference TRBV5-1 and TRBJ1-1): KAGVTQTPRYLIKTRGQQVTLSCSPISGHRSVSWYQQTPGQGLQFLFEYFSETQRNKGNFPGRFSGRQFSNSRSEMNVSTLELGDSALYLCASSSYLRGRSDTEAFFGQGTRLTVV.

This clonotype was seen many times. J is TRBJ1-3 and V is TRBV2; maybe TRBD1 (5 bases). The V gene's germline CDR1 is SNHLY and CDR2 FYNNEI. The CDR3 is 18 residues long. Between the trimmed V and J ends, which lost 5 bases and 0 bases, there was a span of 20 bases. The CDR3 here is CASSRDSRTFSSGNTIYF. In DNA, the CDR3 is TGTGCCAGCAGTCGGGACTCCCGGACATTTAGCTCTGGAAACACCATATATTTT.

This clonotype came up many times. V gene TRBV5-1 combines with J gene TRBJ2-7, with 7 bases fitting TRBD2. V was pared by 2 bases and J by 2 bases, with 10 bases of the junction left unmatched. Germline-derived CDR1 and CDR2 are SGHRS and YFSETQ. The CDR3 consists of 16 residues. The CDR3 bases are TGCGCCAGCAGCTTAGTCGCCAGCGGGGCCGCCTACGAGCAGTACTTC. Translation gives CASSLVASGAAYEQYF.

The sample holds a few counts of this clonotype. The gene calls are TRBV29-1 and TRBJ1-2; unclear D gene. Germline CDR1 and CDR2: SQVTM and ANQGSEA. V was clipped by 0 bases and J by 7 bases, with 3 bases between them. There are 10 residues in the CDR3. CDR3 sequence reads: CSVEDSGYTF. The CDR3 nucleotides are TGCAGCGTTGAAGACAGTGGCTACACCTTC.

The V gene is TRBV4-1, the J gene TRBJ2-3, with TRBD2 matching over 8 bases. Trimming at V came to 1 base and at J to 5 bases, leaving 11 bases not matched to a gene. This CDR3 has 17 residues. Germline V gives CDR1 MGHRA, CDR2 YSYEKL. The CDR3 nucleotides read TGCGCCAGCAGCCAAGGTCAGTTCGGGGGGGCCGTAGATACGCAGTATTTT. It is translated as CASSQGQFGGAVDTQYF.

This clonotype was counted a few times. The V call is TRBV24-1, the J call TRBJ2-2; TRBD1 might be the D (6 bases). The CDR3 totals 16 residues. Deletions cut 7 bases from V and 4 bases from J, with 18 bases between. Germline CDR1 reads KGHDR; CDR2 reads SFDVKD. This CDR3 is CATRPGTLSSTGELFF. The CDR3 DNA is TGTGCCACCAGGCCGGGGACATTGTCGTCCACCGGGGAGCTGTTTTTT.

To note about this clonotype: At one end, the junction sequence differs from germline, possibly due to a read error. The chain combines TRBV18 with TRBJ2-5; a weak D match, TRBD2 (6 bases). CDR1 KGHSH and CDR2 LQKENI come from the germline V gene. CDR3 length: 15 residues. CDR3 residues: CDSSPQGLKEETQYF. The DNA for the CDR3 is TGTGACAGCTCCCCTCAGGGACTTAAGGAAGAGACCCAGTACTTC.

The gene calls are TRBV5-1 and TRBJ2-3; D unclear. The germline V gene has CDR1 SGHRS and CDR2 YFSETQ. Trimming took 2 bases from V and 1 from J, leaving 11 bases between them. CDR3 length: 15 residues. CDR3 in DNA: TGCGCCAGCAGCTTTGGGCGGCCCGGCACAGATACGCAGTATTTT. Protein sequence: CASSFGRPGTDTQYF.

This clonotype was detected many times. J is TRBJ1-1 and V is TRBV5-1; maybe TRBD1 (5 bases). Germline CDR1 and CDR2: SGHRS and YFSETQ. The CDR3 length is 13 residues. Trimming stripped 4 bases from V and 5 bases from J, with 12 bases between. CDR3 sequence reads: CASSLQWGTEAFF. The CDR3, as DNA: TGCGCCAGCAGCCTGCAGTGGGGGACTGAAGCTTTCTTT.

This chain links TRBV6-1 with TRBJ1-1; D perhaps matches TRBD1 (5 bases). V lost 6 bases and J 8 bases, leaving 16 bases between the germline ends. This CDR3 has 13 residues. Looked up from germline, CDR1 is MNHNS and CDR2 is SASEGT. CDR3 protein: CASRDPGRREAFF. CDR3 DNA: TGTGCCAGCAGAGACCCGGGACGTAGAGAAGCTTTCTTT.

This clonotype appeared many times. The V call is TRBV27, the J call TRBJ1-2; D call uncertain. The length of the CDR3 is 13 residues. Germline V CDR1 and CDR2: MNHEY, SMNVEV (reference sequence). V lost 5 bases, J lost 5 bases, and 12 bases lay in between. CDR3 nucleotides: TGTGCCAGCAGTGTCGGGGTGCGGTATGGCTACACCTTC. Residues: CASSVGVRYGYTF.

As for this clonotype: It may be a read error: a sequence one base away is much more abundant. This rearrangement joins TRBV11-3 to TRBJ2-2; no firm D call. V lost 4 bases, J lost 3 bases, and 9 bases lay in between. Germline V lookup: CDR1 SGHNT, CDR2 YENEEA. The CDR3 loop spans 14 amino acids. The DNA of the CDR3 is TGTGCCAGCAGCTGGGGTCGGGACACCGGGGAGCTGTTTTTT. Encoded protein: CASSWGRDTGELFF. The entire variable domain, with the rest obtained from reference TRBV11-3 and TRBJ2-2, is as follows: EAGVVQSPRYKIIEKKQPVAFWCNPISGHNTLYWYLQNLGQGPELLIRYENEEAVDDSQLPKDRFSAERLKGVDSTLKIQPAELGDSAVYLCASSWGRDTGELFFGEGSRLTVL.

This clonotype was observed a handful of times. This sequence joins TRBV20-1 and TRBJ2-1, with D possibly being TRBD1 (6 bases). CDR3 length: 9 residues. The germline V gene has CDR1 DFQATT and CDR2 SNEGSKA (reference sequence). The CDR3 DNA reads TGCAGGACCCAACAGGGGCAGTTCTTC. The encoded protein is CRTQQGQFF.

On this clonotype itself: Being one base from a much bigger clone, this may be a read error. V usage is TRBV5-1 and J usage is TRBJ2-7; D perhaps matches TRBD1 (6 bases). V shed 4 bases and J shed 3 bases, with 17 bases lying between them. CDR1 is SGHRS, CDR2 YFSETQ, per germline. CDR3 length equals 15 residues. The CDR3 DNA sequence: TGCGCCAGCAGCCAGAGCTTGGGACAAAACTACGAGCAGTACTTC. It yields the protein CASSQSLGQNYEQYF.

The V call is TRBV4-2, the J call TRBJ2-5; 13 nucleotides align to TRBD2. This CDR3 is built from 16 residues. V shed 3 bases and J 5 bases; nucleotides not matched to a gene: 6. In germline, CDR1 is LGHNA, CDR2 YNFKEQ. DNA for the CDR3: TGTGCCAGCAGCCAGGCAACTAGCGGGGGGGCGGAGACCCAGTACTTC. Encoded protein: CASSQATSGGAETQYF.

Ten or more counts support this clonotype. This rearrangement joins TRBV2 to TRBJ1-5; D is ambiguous. V lost 3 bases and J 1 base, leaving 13 bases between the germline ends. From germline, CDR1 is SNHLY and CDR2 FYNNEI. The CDR3 covers 16 residues. This CDR3 reads CASSESGIPSNQPQHF. DNA of the CDR3: TGTGCCAGCAGTGAGAGCGGCATCCCAAGCAATCAGCCCCAGCATTTT.

This clonotype was seen only a few times. Given a much more abundant clone one base away, this may be a read error. The chain links TRBV14 to TRBJ1-6; D might be TRBD1 (5 bases). Germline V lookup: CDR1 SGHDN, CDR2 FVKESK. Trimming took 7 bases from V and 9 from J, leaving 10 bases between them. The CDR3 has 12 amino acids. The CDR3 is CASNRGVSPLHF. For the CDR3, the DNA is TGTGCCAGCAACCGAGGGGTTTCACCCCTCCACTTT.

J is TRBJ2-1 and V is TRBV2, with D perhaps TRBD1 (5 bases). The length of the CDR3 is 12 residues. The V gene lost 6 bases and the J gene lost 7 bases, with 10 bases spanning the gap. Germline assignment: CDR1 SNHLY and CDR2 FYNNEI. The CDR3 protein is CASRAQGNEQFF. The CDR3 DNA reads TGTGCCAGCAGGGCCCAGGGAAATGAGCAGTTCTTC. Filled out from reference TRBV2 and TRBJ2-1, the complete variable domain reads EPEVTQTPSHQVTQMGQEVILRCVPISNHLYFYWYRQILGQKVEFLVSFYNNEISEKSEIFDDQFSVERPDGSNFTLKIRSTKLEDSAMYFCASRAQGNEQFFGPGTRLTVL.

The chain combines TRBV6-1 with TRBJ1-1, with D perhaps TRBD1 (6 bases). V lost 6 bases and J lost 4, with 15 bases in between. The CDR3 sequence is 14 residues long. Germline V CDR1 and CDR2: MNHNS, SASEGT. The CDR3 protein is CASRPPGGRTEAFF. As DNA, the CDR3 is TGTGCCAGCAGGCCCCCGGGGGGGCGCACTGAAGCTTTCTTT.